Listed here are 26 T cell receptor beta chains from one sample, sequenced in a study of T cells in tumors and immune-related adverse events. Here immunoSEQ multiplex PCR was the method, and the copy in TCRdb shows in-frame clones only, minus some. The sample contains fewer than 25,000 clones, around nine tenths of which appear only once. The source was lymph node tissue, collected from a patient treated with anti-PD-1 therapy. Every receptor here comes from a female donor with metastatic renal cell carcinoma.

This chain links TRBV9 with TRBJ1-4; a weak D match, TRBD1 (5 bases). CDR1 is SGDLS and CDR2 is YYNGEE in the germline V gene. CDR3 length: 17 amino acids. Between the trimmed V and J ends, which lost 1 base and 6 bases, there was a span of 19 bases. CDR3 DNA sequence: TGTGCCAGCAGCGTATCACCCCAGGCAGGGTGGGATGAAAAACTGTTTTTT. Translated: CASSVSPQAGWDEKLFF.

V gene TRBV5-1 combines with J gene TRBJ1-4; 7 nucleotides match TRBD1. Germline CDR1 reads SGHRS; CDR2 reads YFSETQ. This CDR3 is built from 16 residues. Trimming cost V 6 bases and J 7 bases; bases outside gene matches: 15. The CDR3 protein is CASKPGGSFSGEKLFF. The CDR3 nucleotides read TGCGCCAGCAAACCAGGGGGGTCCTTCTCTGGTGAAAAACTGTTTTTT. Together with reference TRBV5-1 and TRBJ1-4, the CDR3 gives the full variable domain: KAGVTQTPRYLIKTRGQQVTLSCSPISGHRSVSWYQQTPGQGLQFLFEYFSETQRNKGNFPGRFSGRQFSNSRSEMNVSTLELGDSALYLCASKPGGSFSGEKLFFGSGTQLSVL.

The V and J genes are TRBV10-3 and TRBJ1-3, with D perhaps TRBD1 (5 bases). The V gene lost 1 base and the J gene lost 2 bases, with 12 bases spanning the gap. This CDR3 is 16 amino acids long. Germline V gives CDR1 ENHRY, CDR2 SYGVKD. CDR3 residues: CAISEFGGSAGNTIYF. CDR3 sequence (DNA): TGTGCCATCAGTGAGTTTGGGGGTTCGGCTGGAAACACCATATATTTT.

CDR3 in amino acids: CASSYSTGRIYEQYF. CDR3 DNA: TGTGCCAGCAGTTACTCGACAGGGAGAATCTACGAGCAGTACTTC. V is TRBV6-5 and J is TRBJ2-7, with 7 bases identical to TRBD1. Germline loops: CDR1 MNHEY, CDR2 SVGAGI. The CDR3 is made up of 15 amino acids. V was pared by 0 bases and J by 3 bases, with 5 bases of the junction left unmatched.

The rearrangement joins TRBV11-2 to TRBJ2-2; D not certain. Per the germline V gene, CDR1 is SGHAT and CDR2 is FQNNGV. Trimming removed 1 base from V and 2 bases from J, with 8 bases in between. The CDR3 consists of 15 residues. The CDR3, as DNA: TGTGCCAGCAGCTTAGGGGTGTTCAACACCGGGGAGCTGTTTTTT. It translates to CASSLGVFNTGELFF.

The chain uses TRBV7-6 and TRBJ2-3; D not certain. Germline assignment: CDR1 SGHVS and CDR2 FNYEAQ. The CDR3 loop spans 15 amino acids. V was cut by 1 base and J by 5 bases, with 13 bases left in between. CDR3 in amino acids: CASSLEWSPKDTQYF. In DNA, the CDR3 is TGTGCCAGCAGCTTAGAATGGTCCCCCAAAGATACGCAGTATTTT.

The V gene is TRBV7-9, the J gene TRBJ1-1; 7 nucleotides line up with TRBD1. V shed 6 bases and J 5 bases; nucleotides not matched to a gene: 12. Germline V CDR1 and CDR2: SEHNR, FQNEAQ (reference sequence). This CDR3 is 15 amino acids long. CDR3 DNA sequence: TGTGCCAGCAGAAGTACAGGGGCAGTACAAACTGAAGCTTTCTTT. Encoded protein: CASRSTGAVQTEAFF.

The chain recombines TRBV6-5 with TRBJ2-7; TRBD1 matches 10 bases. The germline V gene encodes CDR1 MNHEY and CDR2 SVGAGI. J lost 5 bases, V lost 5 bases, and 6 bases had no gene match. The CDR3 covers 14 residues. As DNA, the CDR3 is TGTGCCAGCAGTCTCCGGGACAGGGGTAACGAGCAGTACTTC. Translating it yields CASSLRDRGNEQYF.

This sequence joins TRBV7-2 and TRBJ2-1, with TRBD2 identical over 7 bases. CDR1 is SGHTA and CDR2 is FQGNSA in the germline V gene. The CDR3 is 12 amino acids. J lost 10 bases, V lost 5 bases, and 5 bases had no gene match. Here the CDR3 DNA reads TGTGCCAGCAGCCCCCAGGGACTAGAGCAGTTCTTC. Its translation: CASSPQGLEQFF.

J is TRBJ2-7 and V is TRBV6-6; 12 bases are a match to TRBD2. CDR1 and CDR2 (germline): MNHNY, SVGAGI (reference sequence). The CDR3 is made up of 14 amino acids. The J segment lost 5 bases and the V segment lost 4 bases, leaving 3 bases of the junction unmatched. DNA of the CDR3: TGTGCCAGCAGTTTCGGACTAGCGGGAAACGAGCAGTACTTC. Encoded protein: CASSFGLAGNEQYF.

The chain carries TRBV28 and TRBJ2-3, with 12 bases that match TRBD2. This CDR3 comprises 15 residues. Trimming took 4 bases from V and 5 from J; bases not matched to a gene: 4. Germline lookup yields CDR1 MDHEN and CDR2 SYDVKM. CDR3 amino acids: CASSSPGLAGDTQYF. For the CDR3, the DNA is TGTGCCAGCAGTTCGCCGGGACTAGCGGGAGATACGCAGTATTTT.

This clone appeared once. J is TRBJ2-2 and V is TRBV7-2; D call uncertain. The CDR3 sequence is 13 residues long. V was trimmed by 5 bases and J by 5 bases, leaving 9 bases between them. CDR1 is SGHTA, CDR2 FQGNSA, per germline. The CDR3 reads CASSRWATGELFF. CDR3 coding DNA: TGTGCCAGCAGCCGATGGGCTACCGGGGAGCTGTTTTTT.

This clone was counted a single time. The chain carries TRBV11-3 and TRBJ2-3; 9 positions match TRBD1. The CDR3 sequence is 17 residues long. Germline V gene lookup returns CDR1 SGHNT and CDR2 YENEEA. J lost 10 bases, V lost 5 bases, and 19 bases had no gene match. The CDR3 is CASSPRSGTGILGAQYF. CDR3 DNA: TGTGCCAGCAGCCCCCGATCCGGGACAGGGATTCTCGGGGCGCAGTATTTT.

The chain combines TRBV7-9 with TRBJ1-2; D unresolved. Germline values: CDR1 SEHNR, CDR2 FQNEAQ (reference sequence). Deletions cut 5 bases from V and 6 bases from J, with 7 bases between. The CDR3 has 11 amino acids. The CDR3 nucleotides read TGTGCCAGCAGCCTTATACATGGCTACACCTTC. The encoded protein is CASSLIHGYTF.

This clone turned up a few times. The chain links TRBV19 to TRBJ1-2, with 8 positions matching TRBD1. This CDR3 contains 13 residues. The V gene end was trimmed by 6 bases and the J gene end by 4 bases; junction bases not matched to a gene: 4. Germline V gene data show CDR1 as LNHDA and CDR2 as SQIVND (reference sequence). The chain's CDR3 is CASRGTGGYGYTF. Here the CDR3 DNA reads TGTGCCAGTAGAGGGACAGGTGGCTATGGCTACACCTTC.

The CDR3 DNA is TGTGCTAGTGGGCCCGGGGGCAGGAGCAATCAGCCCCAGCATTTT. It codes for CASGPGGRSNQPQHF. The chain couples TRBV12-5 to TRBJ1-5; tentative D call: TRBD1 (6 bases). V gave up 6 bases and J gave up 1 base, with 13 bases separating them. CDR1 is LGHNT and CDR2 is FRNRAP in the germline V gene. This CDR3 region has 15 residues.

The V call is TRBV7-2, the J call TRBJ1-2; D might be TRBD1 (6 bases). The CDR3 totals 15 residues. Germline CDR1 and CDR2: SGHTA and FQGNSA. The V and J ends lost 1 base and 5 bases respectively, with 14 bases between them. CDR3 sequence reads: CASSLDTGGGYGYTF. The DNA for the CDR3 is TGTGCCAGCAGCTTAGATACGGGGGGCGGATATGGCTACACCTTC. Variable domain in full (rest from reference TRBV7-2 and TRBJ1-2): GAGVSQSPSNKVTEKGKDVELRCDPISGHTALYWYRQSLGQGLEFLIYFQGNSAPDKSGLPSDRFSAERTGGSVSTLTIQRTQQEDSAVYLCASSLDTGGGYGYTFGSGTRLTVV.

The chain links TRBV2 to TRBJ2-3; 9 bases match TRBD2. The CDR3 loop spans 14 amino acids. From germline, CDR1 is SNHLY and CDR2 FYNNEI. V trimming: 7 bases; J trimming: 11 bases; junction bases outside the gene matches: 13. The CDR3 bases are TGTGCCAGCACCGCGGCTAGCGGGGCTTTAGTGCAGTATTTT. This codes for CASTAASGALVQYF. Supplemented by reference TRBV2 and TRBJ2-3, the full variable domain reads EPEVTQTPSHQVTQMGQEVILRCVPISNHLYFYWYRQILGQKVEFLVSFYNNEISEKSEIFDDQFSVERPDGSNFTLKIRSTKLEDSAMYFCASTAASGALVQYFGPGTRLTVL.

V and J are TRBV10-3 and TRBJ2-2; D may be TRBD1 (6 bases). Per the germline V gene, CDR1 is ENHRY and CDR2 is SYGVKD. Trimming took 3 bases from V and 5 from J, leaving 13 bases between them. This CDR3 comprises 15 residues. The CDR3 sequence is CAISETGTGTGELFF. CDR3 nucleotides: TGTGCCATCAGTGAAACAGGGACGGGGACCGGGGAGCTGTTTTTT.

The genes are TRBV28 and TRBJ2-1, with TRBD2 matching over 9 bases. The junction had 6 bases not matched to a gene; V was cut back by 5 bases and J by 4 bases. Per germline, CDR1 MDHEN and CDR2 SYDVKM. This CDR3 has 15 amino acids. The CDR3 DNA reads as TGTGCCAGCAGTCGTAGCGGGAGCCAATACAATGAGCAGTTCTTC. Translation: CASSRSGSQYNEQFF.

The chain employs TRBV11-2 and TRBJ2-7, with TRBD2 matching over 7 bases. Trimming at V came to 3 bases and at J to 6 bases, leaving 14 bases not matched to a gene. CDR1 and CDR2 (germline): SGHAT, FQNNGV. CDR3 length: 16 amino acids. CDR3 region: CASSFRRAGAGSEQYF. The CDR3 DNA is TGTGCCAGCAGCTTTAGGCGGGCGGGAGCGGGAAGCGAGCAGTACTTC.

CDR3 DNA: TGTGCCAGCAGTGAAGCGTTTGGGGGAGACACTGAAGCTTTCTTT. Translating gives CASSEAFGGDTEAFF. The chain combines TRBV6-1 with TRBJ1-1; tentative D call: TRBD1 (5 bases). The CDR3 contains 15 residues. The V gene's germline CDR1 is MNHNS and CDR2 SASEGT. With 0 bases removed from V and 3 bases from J, the gap between germline ends came to 11 bases.

The chain employs TRBV11-2 and TRBJ2-2, with unresolved D. V lost 2 bases, J lost 6 bases, and 4 bases lay in between. Germline CDR1 is SGHAT and CDR2 is FQNNGV. The CDR3 contains 12 residues. CDR3 in amino acids: CASSLSPGELFF. DNA of the CDR3: TGTGCCAGCAGCTTAAGCCCCGGGGAGCTGTTTTTT.

This clone came up once. Written as DNA, the CDR3 is TGTGCCAGCAGCCAAGGTGCTAGCGGGAGACCAGATACGCAGTATTTT. Its translation is CASSQGASGRPDTQYF. V is TRBV4-2 and J is TRBJ2-3; TRBD2 matches 10 bases. Looked up from germline, CDR1 is LGHNA and CDR2 is YNFKEQ. The CDR3 spans 16 residues. V was clipped by 1 base and J by 4 bases; unmatched bases: 5.

V and J are TRBV6-5 and TRBJ2-7; 13 nucleotides match TRBD2. Germline values: CDR1 MNHEY, CDR2 SVGAGI. The CDR3 is 14 amino acids. V dropped 8 bases and J dropped 3; count of bases not matched to a gene: 4. CDR3 in amino acids: CASHTSGRVYEQYF. CDR3 nucleotide sequence: TGTGCCAGCCACACTAGCGGGAGGGTCTACGAGCAGTACTTC.

This chain joins TRBV30 and TRBJ1-3; D is possibly TRBD1 (5 bases). V was clipped by 2 bases and J by 7 bases, with 9 bases between them. Germline lookup yields CDR1 GTSNPN and CDR2 SVGIG (reference sequence). CDR3 length: 12 amino acids. The CDR3 nucleotides are TGTGCCTGGAGTCGACAGTGGAACACCATATATTTT. This codes for CAWSRQWNTIYF.